The text below deals with one T cell receptor (beta chain). The sample originates from a study of T cell changes during pregnancy in multiple sclerosis. Deletions cut 6 bases from V and 4 bases from J, with 12 bases between. The CDR3 length is 14 residues. The germline gives CDR1 MNHNS, CDR2 SASEGT. Sequenced by immunoSEQ multiplex PCR; TCRdb stores in-frame clones only, minus some. The table shows some 54,000 clones, with 94% occurring only once. This clonotype was obtained from a female donor with multiple sclerosis, enrolled in a pregnancy study. The chain carries TRBV6-1 and TRBJ2-2; D is possibly TRBD1 (5 bases). Sequenced here: CD8+ T cells from peripheral blood mononuclear cells, sampled in the third trimester of pregnancy. CDR3 loop: CASRGRIGTGELFF. The CDR3 nucleotides read TGTGCCAGCAGGGGGCGGATAGGCACCGGGGAGCTGTTTTTT.